Reported below is one T cell receptor beta chain. Collection of blood occurred at baseline, at cycle 4 day 1, and at cycle 7 day 1. The data were taken from a study of OX40 agonist ivuxolimab in advanced cancers. Here immunoSEQ multiplex PCR was the method, and the copy in TCRdb shows in-frame clones only, minus some. The profile shows about 120,000 clones, 89% of them singletons. Germline CDR1 is MNHEY and CDR2 is SVGAGI. V dropped 4 bases and J dropped 3 bases, with 10 bases sitting between them. CDR3 length: 14 amino acids. This receptor was identified in an adult with an advanced solid tumor such as melanoma, head and neck, liver or kidney cancer. The genes are TRBV6-5 and TRBJ2-1; D is perhaps TRBD2 (6 bases). This sample comprised CD4+ or CD8+ T cells sorted from blood, obtained in a trial of the OX40 agonist ivuxolimab. The CDR3 coding sequence is TGTGCCAGCAGTTTGCGGACTATCTACAATGAGCAGTTCTTC. Its translation is CASSLRTIYNEQFF.